The subject of this entry is one TCR beta chain. Its antigen is undetermined. The CDR3 is 15 residues long. Germline values: CDR1 SGHNT, CDR2 YYREEE (reference sequence). V lost 4 bases and J lost 6; bases outside the gene matches: 6. This sample is drawn from a study of cytomegalovirus exposure and HLA in healthy donors. Findings of the study overall: First-cohort TCR clusters were later found to tend to co-occur in the 120 validation repertoires.

TCRdb keeps only in-frame clones here, not all; method: immunoSEQ multiplex PCR. This sample has about 120,000 clones; around 89% occur once, and the top ten carry 1.5% to 2%. The receptor was derived from a man between 18 and 29 years old in good health and CMV-seronegative. Sequenced: PBMCs. V gene TRBV5-4 combines with J gene TRBJ2-7; 14 bases fit TRBD2. The CDR3 nucleotides read TGTGCCAGCAGCACGGGACTAGCGGGAGCCCCCGAGCAGTACTTC. It codes for CASSTGLAGAPEQYF.